This T cell receptor (beta chain) was obtained from a study of technical replicates of blood from a handful of donors. The repertoire was sequenced with immunoSEQ multiplex PCR; TCRdb's copy has only in-frame clones and lacks some. The sample lists over 45,000 clones, roughly 92% seen once, with under 4% in the top ten. The sequenced sample was PBMCs. The TCR sequence derives from a human donor in good health. Some clones in this sample may be carry-over from other donors' samples.

The CDR3 DNA reads TGCGCCAGCAGCTACCAGGGGGGCACTGAAGCTTTCTTT. It is translated as CASSYQGGTEAFF. This chain links TRBV5-1 with TRBJ1-1, with 7 bases identical to TRBD1. This CDR3 spans 13 amino acids. Trimming cost V 3 bases and J 4 bases; bases outside gene matches: 3. The germline CDR1 and CDR2 sequences are SGHRS and YFSETQ.